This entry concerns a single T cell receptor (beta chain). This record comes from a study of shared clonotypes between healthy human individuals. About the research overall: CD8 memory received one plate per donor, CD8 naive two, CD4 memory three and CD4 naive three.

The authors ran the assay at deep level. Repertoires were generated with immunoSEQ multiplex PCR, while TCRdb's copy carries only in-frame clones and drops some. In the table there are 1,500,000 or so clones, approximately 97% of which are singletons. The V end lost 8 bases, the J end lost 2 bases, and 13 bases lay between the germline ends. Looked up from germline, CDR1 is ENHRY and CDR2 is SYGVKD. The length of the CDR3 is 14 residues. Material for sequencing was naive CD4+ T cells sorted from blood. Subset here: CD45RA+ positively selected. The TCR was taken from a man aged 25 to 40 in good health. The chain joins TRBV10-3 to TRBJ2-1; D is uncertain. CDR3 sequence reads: CAIQAGTTYNEQFF. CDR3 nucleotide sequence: TGTGCCATCCAGGCAGGCACTACCTACAATGAGCAGTTCTTC.